This T cell receptor (beta chain) was found in a study of T cell responses to AZD1222 COVID-19 vaccine (dated by TCRdb to about 2021). About the full investigation: AZD1222 recipients given second doses at about 4 weeks or at about 12 weeks were pooled, since spike-specific TCR depth and breadth were not found to differ between the two schedules. TCR sequencing was performed for roughly 250 trial participants, of whom some 200 were given two doses of AZD1222 and some 26 were given two doses of MenACWY control vaccine. Trial participants were enrolled into age subgroups of 18-55, 56-69 and 70-plus years, which contained roughly 140, 27 and 60 TCR-sequenced participants, respectively.

A word on this clone: Its recognized antigen is unknown. Base qualities are missing; no much larger clone stands one base away.

The time point label here, explained by the study, means: baseline before first vaccination. Vaccinee samples came from UK trials COV001 and COV002, including a single-blind randomized controlled phase 2/3 trial of AZD1222 (ChAdOx1 nCoV-19) in healthy adults. Trial participant PBMC samples were collected at day 0 and day 28 after the second dose for TCRbeta chain sequencing. Paper-wide results and their limitations: Conclusions about previously exposed vaccinees were limited because only 6 or 7 AZD1222 recipients were SARS-CoV-2 seropositive at baseline. The whole spike protein was spanned by vaccine-associated CD4 TCRs, and dominant responses were seen in regions 160-218 and 743-854. The 56-69-year group was small, and its depth increase did not reach significance, likely because of low power. After two AZD1222 doses, both the breadth and the depth of spike-specific TCRs were significantly higher than at day 0 and than in MenACWY recipients. Reportedly, close to half of the unique spike-specific TCRs recognized epitopes lying outside the regions that are mutated in the B.1.351 and B.1.1.7 variants. Participants were mostly white British and included more females than males, and it was suggested by the authors that clonal diversity may have been underestimated. Because no day 14 peak-response samples were available, repertoires were characterized only after the peak T cell response.

V gives up 3 bases and J gives up 4 bases, and the segment between their germline ends measures 9 bases. The germline V gene (reference sequence) supplies CDR1 DFQATT and CDR2 SNEGSKA. Including cysteine and phenylalanine, the CDR3 has 12 amino acids. The sequence is cut down to CDR3 DNA, 36 bases in frame from base 1. The CDR3 regions of human TCRbeta chains were subjected to immunosequencing. Turning to the authors' computational methods: TCRs in the repertoires were compared against a reference library of SARS-CoV-2-specific TCRs that had been generated with the MIRA antigen-specificity platform. Breadth was defined as the fraction of unique TCRs that were SARS-CoV-2-associated. Depth was defined as the fraction of total T cells that were SARS-CoV-2-associated. Using the MIRA data, each spike-specific TCR was assigned both to the spike region to which the TCR was reactive and to a CD4 or CD8 class. Log10-transformed breadth and depth values were compared by one-way ANOVA with Sidak's multiple comparisons tests. TCRdb holds this immuneACCESS table with in-frame rearrangements only. Some clones are missing; in checked studies, unresolved V genes explain under half, and the rest has no known cause. Clone size and the V and J calls come from that table; the DNA yielded D and trimming. In all, the sample holds 150,000 to 160,000 clones, and 90% of those were seen once. The ten largest clones take up 1.5% to 2% of the sample.

The rearrangement joined TRBV20-1 to TRBJ1-2; the D gene is unclear. The TCR originated in an adult in good health. The source material was peripheral blood, sampled on day 0 of AZD1222 vaccination. CDR3 region: CSASGRVYGYTF. In nucleotide form, the sequence is TGCAGTGCTAGTGGCAGAGTCTATGGCTACACCTTC.